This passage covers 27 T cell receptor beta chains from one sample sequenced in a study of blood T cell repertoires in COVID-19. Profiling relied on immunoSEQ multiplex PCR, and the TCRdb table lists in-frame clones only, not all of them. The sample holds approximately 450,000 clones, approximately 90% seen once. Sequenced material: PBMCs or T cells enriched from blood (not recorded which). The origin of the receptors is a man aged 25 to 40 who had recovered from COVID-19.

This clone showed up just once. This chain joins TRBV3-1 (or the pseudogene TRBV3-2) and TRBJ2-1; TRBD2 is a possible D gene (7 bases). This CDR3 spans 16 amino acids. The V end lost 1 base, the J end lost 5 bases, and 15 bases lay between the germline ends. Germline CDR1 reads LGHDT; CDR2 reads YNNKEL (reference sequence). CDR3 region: CASSQGGGLVNNEQFF. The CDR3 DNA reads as TGTGCCAGCAGCCAAGGGGGGGGGCTTGTGAACAATGAGCAGTTCTTC.

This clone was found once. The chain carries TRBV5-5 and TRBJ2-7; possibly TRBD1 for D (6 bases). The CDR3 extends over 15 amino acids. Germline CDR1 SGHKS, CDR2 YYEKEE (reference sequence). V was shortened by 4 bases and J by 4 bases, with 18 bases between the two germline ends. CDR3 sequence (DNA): TGTGCCAGCAGCGCCTATACAGGGATTGGGTACGAGCAGTACTTC. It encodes CASSAYTGIGYEQYF.

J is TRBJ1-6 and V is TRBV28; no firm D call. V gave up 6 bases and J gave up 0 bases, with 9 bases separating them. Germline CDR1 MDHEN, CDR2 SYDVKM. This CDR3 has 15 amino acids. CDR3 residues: CASSQQSSYNSPLHF. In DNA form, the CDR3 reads TGTGCCAGCAGCCAACAGAGCTCCTATAATTCACCCCTCCACTTT.

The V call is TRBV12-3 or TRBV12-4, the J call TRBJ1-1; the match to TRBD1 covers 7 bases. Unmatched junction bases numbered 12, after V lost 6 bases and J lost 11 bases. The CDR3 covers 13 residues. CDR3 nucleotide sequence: TGTGCCAGCAGGGTTACGCAGACAGGGAGTGCTTTCTTT. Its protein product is CASRVTQTGSAFF.

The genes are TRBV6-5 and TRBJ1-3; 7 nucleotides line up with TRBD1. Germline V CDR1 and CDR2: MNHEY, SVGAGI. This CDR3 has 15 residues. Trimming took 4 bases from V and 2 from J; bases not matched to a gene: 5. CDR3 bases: TGTGCCAGCAGTTCTGACAGGGCCACTGGAAACACCATATATTTT. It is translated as CASSSDRATGNTIYF.

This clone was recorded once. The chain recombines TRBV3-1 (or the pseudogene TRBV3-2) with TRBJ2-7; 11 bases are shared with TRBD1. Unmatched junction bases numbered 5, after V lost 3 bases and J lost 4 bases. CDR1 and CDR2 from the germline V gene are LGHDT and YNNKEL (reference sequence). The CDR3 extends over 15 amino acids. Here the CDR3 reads CASSHYGTGGYEQYF. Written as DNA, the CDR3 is TGTGCCAGCAGCCATTACGGGACAGGGGGGTACGAGCAGTACTTC.

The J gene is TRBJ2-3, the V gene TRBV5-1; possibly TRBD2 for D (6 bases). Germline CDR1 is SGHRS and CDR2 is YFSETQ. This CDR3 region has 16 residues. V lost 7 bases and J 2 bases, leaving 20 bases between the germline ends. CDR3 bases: TGCGCCAGCCAGCGAGGAGGGGCCCCCACCACAGATACGCAGTATTTT. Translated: CASQRGGAPTTDTQYF.

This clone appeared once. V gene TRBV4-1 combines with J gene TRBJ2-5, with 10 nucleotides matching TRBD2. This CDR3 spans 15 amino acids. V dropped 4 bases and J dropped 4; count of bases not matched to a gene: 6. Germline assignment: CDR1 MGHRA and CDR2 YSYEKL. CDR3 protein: CASSPTRTSGETQYF. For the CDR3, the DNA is TGCGCCAGCAGCCCCACCCGGACTAGCGGAGAGACCCAGTACTTC.

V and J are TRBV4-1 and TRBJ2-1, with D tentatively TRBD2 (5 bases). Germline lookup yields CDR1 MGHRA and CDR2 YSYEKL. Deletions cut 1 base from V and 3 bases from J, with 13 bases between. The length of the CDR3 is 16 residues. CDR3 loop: CASSQVLVAFYNEQFF. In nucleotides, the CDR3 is TGCGCCAGCAGCCAAGTCTTGGTAGCGTTCTACAATGAGCAGTTCTTC.

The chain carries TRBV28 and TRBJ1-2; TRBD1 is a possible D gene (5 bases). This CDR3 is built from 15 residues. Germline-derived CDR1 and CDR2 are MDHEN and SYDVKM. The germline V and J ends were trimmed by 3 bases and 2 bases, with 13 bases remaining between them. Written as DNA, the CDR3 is TGTGCCAGCAGTTTGGGGGGACGCCAGAACTATGGCTACACCTTC. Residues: CASSLGGRQNYGYTF.

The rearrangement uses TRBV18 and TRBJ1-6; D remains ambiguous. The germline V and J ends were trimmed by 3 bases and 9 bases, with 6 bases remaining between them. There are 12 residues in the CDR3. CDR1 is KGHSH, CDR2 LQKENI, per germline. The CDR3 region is CASSPGSSPLHF. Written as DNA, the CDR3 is TGTGCCAGCTCACCGGGGAGTTCACCCCTCCACTTT.

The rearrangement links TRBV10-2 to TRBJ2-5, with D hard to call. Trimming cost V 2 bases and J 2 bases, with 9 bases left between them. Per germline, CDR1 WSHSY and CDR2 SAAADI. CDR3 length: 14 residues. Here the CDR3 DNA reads TGCGCCAGCAGTGAGGGCAGGTGGCAAGAGACCCAGTACTTC. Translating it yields CASSEGRWQETQYF.

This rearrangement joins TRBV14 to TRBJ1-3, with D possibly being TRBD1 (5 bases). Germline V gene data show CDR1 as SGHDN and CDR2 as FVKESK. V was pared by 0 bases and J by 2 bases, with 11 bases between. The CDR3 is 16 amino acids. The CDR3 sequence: CASSQELGRAGNTIYF. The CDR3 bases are TGTGCCAGCAGCCAAGAGCTAGGCAGGGCTGGAAACACCATATATTTT.

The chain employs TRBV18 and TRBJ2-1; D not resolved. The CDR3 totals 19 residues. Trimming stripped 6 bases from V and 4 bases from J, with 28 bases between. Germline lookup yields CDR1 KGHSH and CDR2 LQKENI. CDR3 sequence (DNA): TGTGCCAGCTCGCCCAGTTTTACCTTGGCGGAGACCCATTACAATGAGCAGTTCTTC. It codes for CASSPSFTLAETHYNEQFF.

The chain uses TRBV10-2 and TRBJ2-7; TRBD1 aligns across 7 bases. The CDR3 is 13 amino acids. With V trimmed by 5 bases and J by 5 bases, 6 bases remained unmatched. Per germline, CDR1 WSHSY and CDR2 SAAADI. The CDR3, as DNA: TGCGCCAGCAGTTCGGACAGGCTGAACGAGCAGTACTTC. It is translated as CASSSDRLNEQYF.

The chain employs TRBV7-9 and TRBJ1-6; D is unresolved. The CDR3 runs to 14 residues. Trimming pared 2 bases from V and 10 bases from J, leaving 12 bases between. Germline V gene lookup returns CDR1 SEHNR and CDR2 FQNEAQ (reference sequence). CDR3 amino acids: CASSLPGAGSPLHF. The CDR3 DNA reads TGTGCCAGCAGCTTACCCGGCGCGGGATCACCCCTCCACTTT.

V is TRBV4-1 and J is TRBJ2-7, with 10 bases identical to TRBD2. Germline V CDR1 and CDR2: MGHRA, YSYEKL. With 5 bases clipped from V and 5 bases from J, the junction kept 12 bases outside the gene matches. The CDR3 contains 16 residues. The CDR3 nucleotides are TGCGCCAGCAGCAGTCGGACTAGCGGCCTCTTGGACGAGCAGTACTTC. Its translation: CASSSRTSGLLDEQYF.

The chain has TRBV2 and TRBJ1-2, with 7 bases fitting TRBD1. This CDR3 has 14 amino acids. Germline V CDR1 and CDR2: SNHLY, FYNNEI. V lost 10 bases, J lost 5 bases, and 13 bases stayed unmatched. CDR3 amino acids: CANQTGRGSYGYTF. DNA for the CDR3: TGTGCCAACCAGACAGGGCGGGGCTCATATGGCTACACCTTC.

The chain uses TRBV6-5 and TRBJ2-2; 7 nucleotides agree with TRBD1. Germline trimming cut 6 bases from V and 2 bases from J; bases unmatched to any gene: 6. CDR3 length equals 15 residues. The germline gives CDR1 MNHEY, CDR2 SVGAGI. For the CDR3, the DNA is TGTGCCAGCAGCCGAGACAGGGACAACACCGGGGAGCTGTTTTTT. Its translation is CASSRDRDNTGELFF.

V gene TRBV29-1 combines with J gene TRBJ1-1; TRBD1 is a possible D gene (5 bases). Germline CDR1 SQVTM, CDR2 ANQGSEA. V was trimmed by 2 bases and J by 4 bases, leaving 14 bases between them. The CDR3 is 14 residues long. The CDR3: CSVELVLGGTEAFF. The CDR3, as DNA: TGCAGCGTTGAATTAGTCCTGGGGGGCACTGAAGCTTTCTTT.

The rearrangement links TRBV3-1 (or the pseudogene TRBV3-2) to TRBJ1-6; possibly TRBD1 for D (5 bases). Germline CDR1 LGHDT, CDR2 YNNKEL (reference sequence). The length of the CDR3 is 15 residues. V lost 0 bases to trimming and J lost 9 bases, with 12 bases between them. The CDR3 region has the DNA TGTGCCAGCAGCCAAGAGGGGCTCGGAGCTTCACCCCTCCACTTT. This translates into CASSQEGLGASPLHF.

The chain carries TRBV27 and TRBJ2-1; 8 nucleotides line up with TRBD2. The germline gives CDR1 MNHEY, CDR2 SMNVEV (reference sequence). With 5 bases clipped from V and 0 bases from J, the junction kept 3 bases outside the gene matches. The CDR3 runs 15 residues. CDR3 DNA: TGTGCCAGCAGTCTGACTAGCGTCTCCTACAATGAGCAGTTCTTC. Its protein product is CASSLTSVSYNEQFF.

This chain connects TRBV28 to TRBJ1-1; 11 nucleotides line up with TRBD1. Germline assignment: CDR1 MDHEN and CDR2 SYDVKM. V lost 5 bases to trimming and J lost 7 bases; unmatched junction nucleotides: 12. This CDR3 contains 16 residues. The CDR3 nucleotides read TGTGCCAGCAGTCTCCGGACAGGGGGCGCAAAGATTGAAGCTTTCTTT. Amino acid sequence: CASSLRTGGAKIEAFF.

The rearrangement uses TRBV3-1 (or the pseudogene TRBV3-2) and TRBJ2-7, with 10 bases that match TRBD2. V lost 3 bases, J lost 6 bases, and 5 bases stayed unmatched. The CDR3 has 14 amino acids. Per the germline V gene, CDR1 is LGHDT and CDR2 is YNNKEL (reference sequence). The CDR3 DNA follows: TGTGCCAGCAGCCATAGCGGGAGGTTAGGCGAGCAGTACTTC. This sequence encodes CASSHSGRLGEQYF.

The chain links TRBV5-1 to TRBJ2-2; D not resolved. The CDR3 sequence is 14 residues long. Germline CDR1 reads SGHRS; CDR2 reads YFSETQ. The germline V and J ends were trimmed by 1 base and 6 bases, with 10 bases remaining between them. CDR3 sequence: CASSLYGGSGELFF. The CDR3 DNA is TGCGCCAGCAGCTTGTACGGCGGCTCCGGGGAGCTGTTTTTT.

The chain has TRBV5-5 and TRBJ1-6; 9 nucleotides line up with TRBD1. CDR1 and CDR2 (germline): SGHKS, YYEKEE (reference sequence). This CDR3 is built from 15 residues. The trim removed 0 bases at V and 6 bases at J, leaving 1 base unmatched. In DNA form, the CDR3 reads TGTGCCAGCAGCTTGGGGGACAGGGCTAATTCACCCCTCCACTTT. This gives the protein CASSLGDRANSPLHF.

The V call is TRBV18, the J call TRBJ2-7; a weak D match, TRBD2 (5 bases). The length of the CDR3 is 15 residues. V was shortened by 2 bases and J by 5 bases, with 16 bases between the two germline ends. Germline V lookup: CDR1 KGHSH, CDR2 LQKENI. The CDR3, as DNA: TGTGCCAGCTCACCAGGGGTTACGTCGGGAAACGAGCAGTACTTC. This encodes CASSPGVTSGNEQYF.